One sample yielded the 18 T cell receptor beta chains listed below, sequenced in a study of blood T cells in healthy people across ages. With a J-beta primer mix and a sample-barcoded 5' primer, a second PCR ran about 7 to 11 cycles. TCRdb fed the 5' RACE reads into MiXCR, producing one record per CDR3 protein. The profile shows 850,000 to 1,000,000 distinct CDR3 sequences, roughly 51% of them singletons. Source material: blood. Receptors originate from a woman aged 55-69 years in good health.

This clonotype is a singleton in its sample. The V call is TRBV7-9, the J call TRBJ2-3, with 12 nucleotides matching TRBD2. This CDR3 contains 16 residues. CDR1 SEHNR and CDR2 FQNEAQ come from the germline V gene (reference sequence). The V gene end was trimmed by 4 bases and the J gene end by 6 bases; junction bases not matched to a gene: 8. CDR3 bases: TGTGCCAGCAGCTCAAGACTAGCGGGAGTTTTGGATACGCAGTATTTT. Protein product: CASSSRLAGVLDTQYF. Complete variable domain (other parts from reference TRBV7-9 and TRBJ2-3): DTGVSQNPRHKITKRGQNVTFRCDPISEHNRLYWYRQTLGQGPEFLTYFQNEAQLEKSRLLSDRFSAERPKGSFSTLEIQRTEQGDSAMYLCASSSRLAGVLDTQYFGPGTRLTVL.

The chain employs TRBV12-3 or TRBV12-4 and TRBJ1-5, with D perhaps matching TRBD1 (6 bases). Trimming shortened V by 0 bases and J by 6 bases, and 15 bases separated the two germline ends. The length of the CDR3 is 16 residues. In nucleotides, the CDR3 is TGTGCCAGCAGTTTAGCTGTGGACAGCGGCGGTCAGCCCCAGCATTTT. This codes for CASSLAVDSGGQPQHF.

This clonotype showed up just a few times. The chain uses TRBV20-1 and TRBJ2-3; possible D gene TRBD1, 6 bases. The CDR3 covers 14 residues. V lost 3 bases to trimming and J lost 3 bases, with 13 bases between them. Germline assignment: CDR1 DFQATT and CDR2 SNEGSKA (reference sequence). CDR3 protein: CSASPTGWTDTQYF. The CDR3 DNA is TGCAGTGCTAGCCCAACAGGGTGGACAGATACGCAGTATTTT.

This clonotype was seen a single time. J is TRBJ2-1 and V is TRBV4-3; D is unclear. The V end was cut by 0 bases, the J end by 11 bases, with 11 bases between. Germline V gene data show CDR1 as LGHNA and CDR2 as YSLEER. The CDR3 totals 13 residues. CDR3 amino acids: CASSQEDRNKQFF. CDR3 DNA sequence: TGCGCCAGCAGCCAAGAAGACCGGAATAAGCAGTTCTTC.

This clonotype was observed a few times. This chain links TRBV6-1 with TRBJ1-2; 7 bases fit TRBD1. The CDR3 totals 14 residues. Germline lookup yields CDR1 MNHNS and CDR2 SASEGT. V lost 8 bases and J lost 0; bases outside the gene matches: 6. As DNA, the CDR3 is TGTGCCAGCCGTCGACAGGGATCTAACTATGGCTACACCTTC. Translated, it gives CASRRQGSNYGYTF.

This sequence joins TRBV6-2 or TRBV6-3 and TRBJ2-3; 10 positions agree with TRBD2. The CDR3 runs 19 residues. Germline V gives CDR1 MNHEY, CDR2 SVGEGT. V trimming: 8 bases; J trimming: 2 bases; junction bases outside the gene matches: 19. The CDR3 sequence: CASRHPSGRPLLFTDTQYF. CDR3 sequence (DNA): TGTGCCAGCCGTCATCCTAGCGGGAGACCACTCCTATTCACAGATACGCAGTATTTT.

The chain carries TRBV7-2 and TRBJ2-1; D is ambiguous. The CDR3 spans 11 residues. Trimming took 6 bases from V and 9 from J, leaving 9 bases between them. Germline V lookup: CDR1 SGHTA, CDR2 FQGNSA. The CDR3 nucleotides are TGTGCCAGCAGGTCAGGTCGTGAGCAGTTCTTC. Amino acids: CASRSGREQFF. Filled out from reference TRBV7-2 and TRBJ2-1, the complete variable domain reads GAGVSQSPSNKVTEKGKDVELRCDPISGHTALYWYRQSLGQGLEFLIYFQGNSAPDKSGLPSDRFSAERTGGSVSTLTIQRTQQEDSAVYLCASRSGREQFFGPGTRLTVL.

The J gene is TRBJ2-4, the V gene TRBV20-1; D tentatively reads TRBD1 or TRBD2 (5 bases each). Per germline, CDR1 DFQATT and CDR2 SNEGSKA (reference sequence). The ends were cut back, 0 bases at V and 8 bases at J, with 17 bases in the middle. This CDR3 region has 15 residues. CDR3 loop: CSARDWAGAGDIQYF. CDR3 DNA sequence: TGCAGTGCTAGAGATTGGGCCGGGGCTGGGGACATTCAGTACTTC.

This clonotype was found a few times. The chain couples TRBV6-5 to TRBJ2-7; perhaps TRBD1 as D (6 bases). Germline V lookup: CDR1 MNHEY, CDR2 SVGAGI. The V and J ends lost 2 bases and 7 bases respectively, with 12 bases between them. This CDR3 has 13 residues. The CDR3: CASSYLTGFEQYF. In nucleotides, the CDR3 is TGTGCCAGCAGTTACCTTACAGGGTTTGAGCAGTACTTC.

This sequence joins TRBV2 and TRBJ2-2, with TRBD2 matching over 8 bases. Trimming removed 6 bases from V and 7 bases from J; junction bases left unmatched: 7. Per germline, CDR1 SNHLY and CDR2 FYNNEI. The CDR3 loop spans 14 amino acids. The CDR3 DNA is TGTGCCAGCAGGATCAATAGCGGGATCGGGGAGCTGTTTTTT. Translated, it gives CASRINSGIGELFF.

On this clonotype: At one end, the junction sequence differs from germline, possibly due to a read error. This chain links TRBV3-1 with TRBJ2-6; TRBD2 aligns across 7 bases. This CDR3 is built from 15 residues. The germline gives CDR1 LGHDT, CDR2 YNNKEL (reference sequence). CDR3 region: CASSPDRSGADVLTF. The CDR3 bases are TGTGCCAGCAGTCCAGACAGAAGCGGGGCCGACGTCCTGACTTTC. Drawing the rest from reference TRBV3-1 and TRBJ2-6, the complete variable domain is DTAVSQTPKYLVTQMGNDKSIKCEQNLGHDTMYWYKQDSKKFLKIMFSYNNKELIINETVPNRFSPKSPDKAHLNLHINSLELGDSAVYFCASSPDRSGADVLTFGAGSRLTVL.

V gene TRBV7-3 combines with J gene TRBJ2-2; D may correspond to TRBD1 or TRBD2 (6 bases each). V was pared by 5 bases and J by 6 bases, with 13 bases between. The CDR3 is 14 amino acids. Germline lookup yields CDR1 SGHTA and CDR2 FQGTGA. CDR3 in DNA: TGTGCCAGCAGCCTGAACGGGGGCCCCGGGGAGCTGTTTTTT. This gives the protein CASSLNGGPGELFF.

The table lists this clonotype with a few counts. This chain connects TRBV29-1 to TRBJ2-2, with D uncertain. The V end lost 6 bases, the J end lost 6 bases, and 5 bases lay between the germline ends. Per germline, CDR1 SQVTM and CDR2 ANQGSEA. The CDR3 is 10 amino acids. The CDR3 DNA reads TGCAGCGTCTCCTCCGGGGAGCTGTTTTTT. Its translation: CSVSSGELFF.

The V call is TRBV7-3, the J call TRBJ2-1; D is undetermined. V shed 5 bases and J shed 6 bases, with 14 bases lying between them. The CDR3 loop spans 14 amino acids. CDR1 is SGHTA, CDR2 FQGTGA, per germline. CDR3 nucleotide sequence: TGTGCCAGCAGCCCGGCGTTGGGCCCCAATGAGCAGTTCTTC. Its translation: CASSPALGPNEQFF.

This chain uses TRBV20-1 with TRBJ1-1; D not resolved. In germline, CDR1 is DFQATT, CDR2 SNEGSKA (reference sequence). The V end was cut by 3 bases, the J end by 1 base, with 9 bases between. The CDR3 length is 13 residues. The CDR3 here is CSASLPENTEAFF. DNA of the CDR3: TGCAGTGCTAGTTTACCAGAGAACACTGAAGCTTTCTTT.

The rearrangement uses TRBV20-1 and TRBJ2-3, with D tentatively TRBD1 (5 bases). The CDR3 has 15 residues. Trimming cost V 6 bases and J 1 base, with 17 bases left between them. Looked up from germline, CDR1 is DFQATT and CDR2 is SNEGSKA (reference sequence). CDR3 protein: CSAPRGRLGTDTQYF. Written as DNA, the CDR3 is TGCAGTGCCCCAAGGGGAAGGCTCGGCACAGATACGCAGTATTTT.

This sequence joins TRBV13 and TRBJ2-1; TRBD2 might be the D (6 bases). Germline CDR1 and CDR2: PRHDT and FYEKMQ (reference sequence). V dropped 8 bases and J dropped 4 bases, with 18 bases sitting between them. The CDR3 consists of 15 residues. The CDR3 spells CASGGRRRKYNEQFF. For the CDR3, the DNA is TGTGCCAGCGGAGGGCGGAGGCGCAAGTACAATGAGCAGTTCTTC.

The chain combines TRBV28 with TRBJ2-4; D ambiguous. This CDR3 has 12 residues. Germline assignment: CDR1 MDHEN and CDR2 SYDVKM. V was trimmed by 2 bases and J by 9 bases, leaving 8 bases between them. CDR3 nucleotides: TGTGCCAGCAGTTTAGGGCGATCCATTCAGTACTTC. Protein product: CASSLGRSIQYF.